This paragraph reports one TCR beta chain. Its antigen is as yet unknown. The trim removed 3 bases at V and 5 bases at J, leaving 5 bases unmatched. This CDR3 has 14 residues. Germline V lookup: CDR1 SNHLY, CDR2 FYNNEI. This specimen comes from a study of Tregs in tolerant kidney transplant recipients. Study-level results: This study did not directly address biological reproducibility.

Measured with immunoSEQ multiplex PCR; TCRdb has only the in-frame clones, and not every one. The repertoire consists of around 61,000 clones, with around 80% occurring once and the leading ten covering under 6.5%. Unstimulated regulatory T cells (CD4+CD25+CD127-), CD4+CD25- non-regulatory cells, CD4 and CD8 cells were FACS-sorted from thawed PBMCs. The clonotype was recovered from a human donor in good health. The sequenced material came from CD4+ T cells from blood. V is TRBV2 and J is TRBJ2-7; 9 positions agree with TRBD2. The CDR3 bases are TGTGCCAGCAGTGACCGGCGGGAGGGCCACGAGCAGTACTTC. Translation: CASSDRREGHEQYF.